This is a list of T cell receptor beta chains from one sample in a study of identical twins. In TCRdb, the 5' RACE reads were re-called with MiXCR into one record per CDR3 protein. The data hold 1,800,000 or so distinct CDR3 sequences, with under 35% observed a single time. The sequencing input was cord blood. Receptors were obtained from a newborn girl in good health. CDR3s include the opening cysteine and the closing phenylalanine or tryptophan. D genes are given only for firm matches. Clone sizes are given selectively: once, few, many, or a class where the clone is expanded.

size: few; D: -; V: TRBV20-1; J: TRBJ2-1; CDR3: CSARGRGANNEQFF; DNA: TGCAGTGCTAGAGGGCGGGGCGCTAACAATGAGCAGTTCTTC
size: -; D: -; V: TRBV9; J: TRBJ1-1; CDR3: CASSARQIVFPEAFF; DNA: TGTGCCAGCAGCGCTAGACAAATAGTATTCCCTGAAGCTTTCTTT
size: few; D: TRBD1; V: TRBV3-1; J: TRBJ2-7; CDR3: CASSQQTGGKEQYF; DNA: TGTGCCAGCAGCCAACAAACAGGGGGCAAGGAGCAGTACTTC
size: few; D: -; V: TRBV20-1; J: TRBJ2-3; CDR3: CSARGGGLAVTDTQYF; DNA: TGCAGTGCTAGAGGAGGGGGGCTAGCGGTGACAGATACGCAGTATTTT
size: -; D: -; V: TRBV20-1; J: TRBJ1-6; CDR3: CSATPGHRDNSPLHF; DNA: TGCAGTGCTACTCCCGGACACCGCGATAATTCACCCCTCCACTTT
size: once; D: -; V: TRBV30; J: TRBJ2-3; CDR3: CAWRAEWNTDTQYF; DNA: TGTGCCTGGAGGGCCGAGTGGAACACAGATACGCAGTATTTT
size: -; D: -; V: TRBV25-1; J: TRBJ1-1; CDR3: CASSEFSQARTEAFF; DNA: TGTGCCAGCAGTGAATTCAGCCAGGCGCGGACTGAAGCTTTCTTT
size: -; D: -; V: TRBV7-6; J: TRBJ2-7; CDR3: CASSLSQDSSYEQYF; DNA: TGTGCCAGCAGCTTATCCCAGGACAGCTCCTACGAGCAGTACTTC
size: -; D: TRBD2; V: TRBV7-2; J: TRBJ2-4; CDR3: CASSGQGLAGSIAKNIQYF; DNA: TGTGCCAGCAGCGGACAAGGACTAGCGGGGTCGATAGCCAAAAACATTCAGTACTTC
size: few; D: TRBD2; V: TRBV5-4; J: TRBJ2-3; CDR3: CASSGTSGMTDTQYF; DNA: TGTGCCAGCAGCGGGACTAGCGGGATGACAGATACGCAGTATTTT
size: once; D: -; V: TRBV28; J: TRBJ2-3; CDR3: CASIRTALPTDTQYF; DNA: TGTGCCAGCATTCGGACCGCCTTACCCACAGATACGCAGTATTTT